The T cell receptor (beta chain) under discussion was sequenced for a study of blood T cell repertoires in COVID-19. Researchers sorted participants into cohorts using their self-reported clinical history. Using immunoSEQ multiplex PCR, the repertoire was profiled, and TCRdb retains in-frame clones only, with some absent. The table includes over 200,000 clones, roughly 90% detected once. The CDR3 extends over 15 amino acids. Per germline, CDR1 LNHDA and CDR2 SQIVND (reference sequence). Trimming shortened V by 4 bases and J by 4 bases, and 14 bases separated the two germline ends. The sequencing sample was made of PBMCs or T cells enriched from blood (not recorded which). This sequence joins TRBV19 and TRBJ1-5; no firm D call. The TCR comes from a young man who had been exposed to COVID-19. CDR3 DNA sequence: TGTGCCAGTAGTAGTGGAGGCACACAAAATCAGCCCCAGCATTTT. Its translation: CASSSGGTQNQPQHF.